The source of this T cell receptor beta chain is a study of OX40 agonist ivuxolimab in advanced cancers. Any history of autoimmune disease or systemic immunosuppression disqualified patients. Here immunoSEQ multiplex PCR was the method, and the copy in TCRdb shows in-frame clones only, minus some. Among under 70,000 clones listed, about nine tenths were seen once. Sequenced material: CD4+ or CD8+ T cells sorted from blood, taken in a trial of the OX40 agonist ivuxolimab. The clonotype comes from an adult with an advanced solid tumor such as melanoma, head and neck, liver or kidney cancer.

Written as DNA, the CDR3 is TGCAGCGACGCCCGAAGGGGAGACAATTCACCCCTCCACTTT. It yields the protein CSDARRGDNSPLHF. The V and J genes are TRBV29-1 and TRBJ1-6, with D maybe TRBD1 (5 bases). CDR1 is SQVTM, CDR2 ANQGSEA, per germline. CDR3 length: 14 amino acids. Trimming shortened V by 7 bases and J by 7 bases, and 17 bases separated the two germline ends.